Below, one T cell receptor beta chain is given with its context. Recruitment covered over 20 US areas and drew participants whose ages spanned about 18 to 100 years. Only in-frame clones appear in the TCRdb table, and some are missing; sequencing was by immunoSEQ multiplex PCR. The profile shows about 230,000 clones, approximately 90% of them singletons. This entry comes from a study of blood T cell repertoires in COVID-19. Looking at the study overall: From the United States, Italy and Spain came samples of acute and convalescent COVID-19. From T cells, B-cell-depleted T cells, or PBMCs came the material, which was cDNA or gDNA.

Germline CDR1 LGHNA, CDR2 YNFKEQ. The length of the CDR3 is 15 residues. V lost 2 bases to trimming and J lost 9 bases, with 19 bases between them. The specimen sequenced was PBMCs or T cells enriched from blood (not recorded which). The V call is TRBV4-2, the J call TRBJ1-1, with D possibly matching TRBD1 (5 bases). This clonotype was sampled from a man aged 25 to 40 who had recovered from COVID-19. The CDR3 DNA sequence: TGTGCCAGCAGCCAATGGCCATCGGGGGAGGGTCAAGCTTTCTTT. The encoded protein is CASSQWPSGEGQAFF.